Each of the 10 T cell receptor beta chains below was sequenced from the same sample in a study of shared clonotypes between healthy human individuals. The method was immunoSEQ multiplex PCR; TCRdb's version includes in-frame clones alone and lacks a portion of them. Among over a million clones, around 98% were seen once, and the ten largest hold less than 0.55%. The sequenced material came from naive CD4+ T cells sorted from blood. As to subset: CD45RA+ positively selected. These receptors all come from a young man in good health.

The chain combines TRBV15 with TRBJ1-1, with no clear D. The V gene's germline CDR1 is LNHNV and CDR2 YYDKDF (reference sequence). The V and J ends lost 1 base and 7 bases respectively, with 7 bases between them. The CDR3 sequence is 12 residues long. CDR3: CATSRVGSEAFF. The CDR3 DNA is TGTGCCACCAGCAGAGTAGGAAGTGAAGCTTTCTTT.

This chain links TRBV5-1 with TRBJ2-2; TRBD1 aligns across 8 bases. The CDR3 extends over 15 amino acids. V lost 4 bases and J lost 5; bases outside the gene matches: 7. Germline V gene data show CDR1 as SGHRS and CDR2 as YFSETQ. CDR3 DNA sequence: TGCGCCAGCAGCGCGGACAGGGCGGCAACCGGGGAGCTGTTTTTT. This sequence encodes CASSADRAATGELFF.

This chain uses TRBV30 with TRBJ1-2; D possibly corresponds to TRBD1 (6 bases). V lost 3 bases, J lost 7 bases, and 18 bases lay in between. This CDR3 has 14 residues. The germline V gene encodes CDR1 GTSNPN and CDR2 SVGIG (reference sequence). The CDR3 reads CAWRNTGIRGGYTF. The CDR3 DNA follows: TGTGCCTGGAGAAACACCGGGATCAGGGGTGGCTACACCTTC.

This clone was counted once. The chain couples TRBV29-1 to TRBJ2-7; possible D gene TRBD2, 7 bases. Germline CDR1 SQVTM, CDR2 ANQGSEA. V was clipped by 8 bases and J by 2 bases, with 13 bases between them. This CDR3 is 12 amino acids long. The DNA of the CDR3 is TGCAGCTTTTGCGGGGGCCCCTACGAGCAGTACTTC. Translating gives CSFCGGPYEQYF.

The chain recombines TRBV19 with TRBJ2-1, with D hard to call. The V end lost 9 bases, the J end lost 8 bases, and 17 bases lay between the germline ends. Germline V gives CDR1 LNHDA, CDR2 SQIVND (reference sequence). The CDR3 runs 13 residues. The CDR3 coding sequence is TGTGCCAGCACCAAGGTAGGGTTGGATGAGCAGTTCTTC. It is translated as CASTKVGLDEQFF. The full variable domain, in which reference TRBV19 and TRBJ2-1 provide the parts outside the CDR3, is DGGITQSPKYLFRKEGQNVTLSCEQNLNHDAMYWYRQDPGQGLRLIYYSQIVNDFQKGDIAEGYSVSREKKESFPLTVTSAQKNPTAFYLCASTKVGLDEQFFGPGTRLTVL.

The rearrangement links TRBV10-2 to TRBJ2-6, with TRBD1 identical over 7 bases. Germline V gene sequence: CDR1 WSHSY, CDR2 SAAADI. The CDR3 is 18 amino acids. The ends lost 10 bases at V and 0 bases at J; junction bases unmatched: 15. The CDR3 spells CAILSGTATPSGANVLTF. Written as DNA, the CDR3 is TGCGCCATCCTCTCCGGGACAGCCACACCCTCTGGGGCCAACGTCCTGACTTTC.

This chain uses TRBV10-3 with TRBJ1-4; D possibly corresponds to TRBD1 (6 bases). This CDR3 is 14 amino acids long. From germline, CDR1 is ENHRY and CDR2 SYGVKD. The V end lost 3 bases, the J end lost 5 bases, and 10 bases lay between the germline ends. The CDR3 nucleotides read TGTGCCATCAGTGACGAGGGGGGGAATGAAAAACTGTTTTTT. Its translation: CAISDEGGNEKLFF.

The chain is built from TRBV29-1 and TRBJ2-1, with a weak D call TRBD2 (5 bases). The CDR3 length is 12 residues. Looked up from germline, CDR1 is SQVTM and CDR2 is ANQGSEA. V lost 0 bases to trimming and J lost 7 bases, with 7 bases between them. The CDR3 bases are TGCAGCGTTGAAGATCCGGGGAATGAGCAGTTCTTC. Translated: CSVEDPGNEQFF.

The genes are TRBV18 and TRBJ2-5; 8 bases fit TRBD1. The V gene end was trimmed by 5 bases and the J gene end by 5 bases; junction bases not matched to a gene: 4. CDR3 length: 13 residues. Germline CDR1 and CDR2: KGHSH and LQKENI. The CDR3: CASSSQGAETQYF. The CDR3 DNA reads TGTGCCAGCTCATCGCAGGGGGCCGAGACCCAGTACTTC.

A single count supports this clone. The chain uses TRBV7-9 and TRBJ2-7; D remains ambiguous. V lost 5 bases, J lost 0 bases, and 20 bases lay in between. Germline CDR1 SEHNR, CDR2 FQNEAQ (reference sequence). There are 17 residues in the CDR3. CDR3 DNA sequence: TGTGCCAGCAGCCTTGGTCGTCTGTCGGACGCCTCCTACGAGCAGTACTTC. This translates into CASSLGRLSDASYEQYF.